This T cell receptor beta chain comes out of a study of blood T cell repertoires in COVID-19. Study summary: From T cells, B-cell-depleted T cells, or PBMCs came the material, which was cDNA or gDNA.

The germline V gene has CDR1 LNHDA and CDR2 SQIVND (reference sequence). V was clipped by 5 bases and J by 2 bases; unmatched bases: 9. This CDR3 contains 16 residues. Using immunoSEQ multiplex PCR, the repertoire was profiled, and TCRdb retains in-frame clones only, with some absent. The data contain nearly 95,000 clones, more than 75% of them singletons. This TCR came from a woman of 80 years or more with acute or convalescent COVID-19. The sample taken for sequencing was peripheral blood. This chain uses TRBV19 with TRBJ1-2, with 9 positions matching TRBD1. The CDR3 region is CASSPSGTGTNYGYTF. The CDR3 bases are TGTGCCAGTAGTCCTTCCGGGACAGGGACAAACTATGGCTACACCTTC.